A selection of T cell receptor beta chains follows, all from one sample in a study of blood T cell dynamics during melanoma immunotherapy. Generated by immunoSEQ multiplex PCR, the TCRdb table keeps only in-frame clones and is missing some. The sample has approximately 11,000 clones, around four fifths seen once. The material sequenced was blood, taken from a patient treated with checkpoint blockade. These receptors were taken from a human donor with melanoma. CDR3s include the opening cysteine and the closing phenylalanine or tryptophan. The D gene is left open where the match is weak. Clone sizes are given selectively: once, few, many, or a class where the clone is expanded.

TRBJ2-1 TRBV4-2 NA NA CASSQEEGEQFF TGTGCCAGCAGCCAAGAGGAGGGCGAGCAGTTCTTC
TRBJ2-2 TRBV5-5 NA NA CASSEVPGPSTGELFF TGCGCCAGCAGCGAAGTCCCCGGGCCCTCGACCGGGGAGCTGTTTTTT
TRBJ2-7 TRBV4-1 NA TRBD2 CASSPIGSGTSGHEQYF TGCGCCAGCAGCCCTATAGGATCCGGGACTAGCGGGCACGAGCAGTACTTC
TRBJ2-5 TRBV5-8 once NA CASSLGMGASEETQYF TGTGCCAGCAGCTTGGGCATGGGGGCTTCGGAGGAGACCCAGTACTTC
TRBJ2-5 TRBV6-1 NA NA CASSGYTGGQETQYF TGTGCCAGCAGTGGCTATACCGGAGGGCAAGAGACCCAGTACTTC
TRBJ1-2 TRBV25-1 once NA CASSESWADTGGYTF TGTGCCAGCAGTGAATCCTGGGCTGACACGGGGGGCTACACCTTC
TRBJ1-3 TRBV18 once TRBD1 CASSPSVQGASSGNTIYF TGTGCCAGCTCACCGTCGGTACAGGGGGCTAGCTCTGGAAACACCATATATTTT
TRBJ1-3 TRBV28 NA NA CASSSAGGAQAGNTIYF TGTGCCAGCAGTTCGGCAGGAGGGGCGCAGGCTGGAAACACCATATATTTT
TRBJ1-2 TRBV25-1 NA TRBD1 CASSGDRGRVGYGYTF TGTGCCAGCAGTGGAGACAGGGGGCGCGTTGGCTATGGCTACACCTTC
TRBJ2-4 TRBV6-5 once NA CASSPGGGKNIQYF TGTGCCAGCAGTCCAGGGGGAGGCAAAAACATTCAGTACTTC
TRBJ1-4 TRBV5-5 NA NA CASTKQLTNEKLFF TGTGCCAGCACCAAACAGCTGACTAATGAAAAACTGTTTTTT
TRBJ1-5 TRBV2 few TRBD1 CASSPTGGTQPQHF TGTGCCAGCAGTCCGACAGGGGGAACTCAGCCCCAGCATTTT
TRBJ2-5 TRBV19 few TRBD1 CASSITGRGLQETQYF TGTGCCAGTAGTATCACCGGCAGGGGGCTCCAAGAGACCCAGTACTTC
TRBJ2-7 TRBV7-2 NA NA CASSPGVLWEQYF TGTGCCAGCAGCCCCGGGGTCCTCTGGGAGCAGTACTTC
TRBJ1-3 TRBV9 NA NA CASSGRGSTFSGNTIYF TGTGCCAGCAGCGGCAGGGGCTCGACCTTCTCTGGAAACACCATATATTTT
TRBJ1-1 TRBV5-1 once TRBD1 CASSLQGINTEAFF TGCGCCAGCAGCTTACAGGGGATTAACACTGAAGCTTTCTTT
TRBJ2-5 TRBV5-1 few TRBD2 CASTGEGETQYF TGCGCCAGCACTGGGGAGGGGGAGACCCAGTACTTC
TRBJ2-7 TRBV28 NA TRBD1 CASKTTGQGPEQYF TGTGCCAGCAAGACAACGGGACAGGGCCCCGAGCAGTACTTC
TRBJ2-5 TRBV10-3 NA NA CAIAKVGETQYF TGTGCCATCGCGAAAGTGGGGGAGACCCAGTACTTC
TRBJ2-3 TRBV2 NA TRBD1 CASSLTGQGIDTQYF TGTGCCAGCAGTCTCACGGGACAGGGGATAGATACGCAGTATTTT
TRBJ2-5 TRBV4-1 NA NA CASSQGLNQETQYF TGCGCCAGCAGCCAAGGACTAAACCAAGAGACCCAGTACTTC
TRBJ1-1 TRBV9 NA TRBD1 CASSPRRDSEAFF TGTGCCAGCAGCCCGCGGAGGGACAGTGAAGCTTTCTTT
TRBJ2-2 TRBV11-3 NA NA CASSLGQGTGELFF TGTGCCAGCAGCTTAGGCCAGGGCACCGGGGAGCTGTTTTTT
TRBJ1-6 TRBV27 NA NA CASSQTDSSSSYNSPLHF TGTGCCAGCAGTCAAACGGACAGCTCGAGCTCCTATAATTCACCCCTCCACTTT
TRBJ2-7 TRBV7-2 few NA CASSPLRGVEQYF TGTGCCAGCAGCCCCCTTAGGGGGGTCGAGCAGTACTTC
TRBJ1-6 TRBV7-9 NA TRBD1 CASSRGDREYSPLHF TGTGCCAGCAGCAGGGGGGACAGGGAATATTCACCCCTCCACTTT
TRBJ1-2 TRBV6-5 NA TRBD1 CASSPDRGTYGYTF TGTGCCAGCAGTCCGGACAGGGGGACCTATGGCTACACCTTC
TRBJ2-5 TRBV5-5 once TRBD2 CASSLTSGGQETQYF TGTGCCAGCAGCTTGACTAGCGGGGGCCAAGAGACCCAGTACTTC
TRBJ1-5 TRBV18 few NA CASSLQVENQPQHF TGTGCCAGCTCACTCCAGGTGGAAAATCAGCCCCAGCATTTT
TRBJ2-5 TRBV5-1 NA NA CASSLASAGRYQETQYF TGCGCCAGCAGCTTGGCCTCGGCGGGAAGGTACCAAGAGACCCAGTACTTC
TRBJ1-2 TRBV5-4 few TRBD1 CASSTSLGGDGYTF TGTGCCAGCAGCACTTCCCTAGGGGGCGATGGCTACACCTTC
TRBJ2-7 TRBV4-3 NA TRBD2 CASSQTGAGGLQQYF TGCGCCAGCAGCCAGACCGGAGCGGGAGGCCTTCAGCAGTACTTC